The 29 T cell receptor beta chains reported below all come from one sample, sequenced in a study of T cells in women clearing cervical HPV infection. Repertoires were generated with immunoSEQ multiplex PCR, while TCRdb's copy carries only in-frame clones and drops some. The clone table shows more than 30,000 clones, with the ten largest holding around 3.9%. Sequencing was carried out using blood buffy coat. These receptors were obtained from a woman between 18 and 70 years old with a cervical HPV16 infection that either progressed to CIN3+ or cleared (not recorded which).

In regard to this clone: The CDR3 goes on 3 residues after the read ends, and that part is filled in from the germline J gene. The V and J genes are TRBV5-5 and TRBJ2-2; TRBD1 might be the D (6 bases). The V gene's germline CDR1 is SGHKS and CDR2 YYEKEE (reference sequence). Deletions cut 4 bases from V and 6 bases from J, with 16 bases between. CDR3 length: 15 residues. The sequenced part of the CDR3 DNA is TGTGCCAGCAGCCCGGGACAAAAGTGGGCCGGGGAG. It specifies CASSPGQKWAGE. The whole CDR3 sequence is CASSPGQKWAGELFF.

About this clone: The CDR3 end lies 3 residues beyond the end of the read and is filled in from the germline J gene. V usage is TRBV12-3 or TRBV12-4 and J usage is TRBJ1-2, with a weak D call TRBD1 (5 bases). The CDR3 is 15 residues long. The V and J ends lost 4 bases and 3 bases respectively, with 15 bases between them. The CDR3: CASSSMGGIDYGYTF. CDR3 bases read: TGTGCCAGCAGTTCCATGGGGGGGATCGACTATGGC.

Turning to this clone: Read coverage stops 3 residues before the CDR3 terminus; the germline J gene supplies the remainder. The genes are TRBV29-1 and TRBJ2-7; 7 bases align to TRBD2. This CDR3 region has 11 residues. Trimming at V came to 7 bases and at J to 6 bases, leaving 6 bases not matched to a gene. Per the germline V gene, CDR1 is SQVTM and CDR2 is ANQGSEA. The CDR3 DNA, read in part, is TGCAGCGGTATCACTAGCGCCGAG. This codes for CSGITSAE. The whole CDR3 region reads CSGITSAEQYF.

A word on this clone: The read terminates 3 residues before the CDR3 end, so the remaining end is supplied by the germline J gene. J is TRBJ1-6 and V is TRBV18; D is undetermined. V was trimmed by 2 bases and J by 7 bases, leaving 6 bases between them. Germline lookup yields CDR1 KGHSH and CDR2 LQKENI. The CDR3 length is 13 residues. The CDR3 spells CASSPEHNSPLHF. CDR3 bases read: TGTGCCAGCTCACCAGAGCACAATTCACCC.

Of note for this clone: The read terminates 3 residues before the CDR3 end, so the remaining end is supplied by the germline J gene. The genes are TRBV6-1 and TRBJ2-7; 8 bases map to TRBD2. The CDR3 consists of 16 residues. J was trimmed by 2 bases and V by 4 bases; bases with no gene match: 10. Per germline, CDR1 MNHNS and CDR2 SASEGT. CDR3: CASSGHQAGEPYEQYF. The DNA read from the CDR3 is TGTGCCAGCAGTGGACATCAAGCGGGGGAGCCCTACGAG.

On this clone: The read stops 3 residues short of the end of the CDR3; the missing end is completed from the germline J gene. The V call is TRBV5-1, the J call TRBJ2-7; no definite D call. This CDR3 is built from 16 residues. Per the germline V gene, CDR1 is SGHRS and CDR2 is YFSETQ. The ends were cut back, 0 bases at V and 3 bases at J, with 16 bases in the middle. The DNA read from the CDR3 is TGCGCCAGCAGCTTGGAGTCGACCCGCCCAGGCTACGAG. This translates into CASSLESTRPGYE. The CDR3 reads in full as CASSLESTRPGYEQYF. Based on the CDR3 plus reference TRBV5-1 and TRBJ2-7, the full variable domain is KAGVTQTPRYLIKTRGQQVTLSCSPISGHRSVSWYQQTPGQGLQFLFEYFSETQRNKGNFPGRFSGRQFSNSRSEMNVSTLELGDSALYLCASSLESTRPGYEQYFGPGTRLTVT.

On this clone: The read is 3 residues too short to cover the CDR3 end, so that end is filled in from the germline J gene. The chain uses TRBV6-1 and TRBJ2-7; perhaps TRBD1 as D (6 bases). CDR3 length: 12 amino acids. V was trimmed by 3 bases and J by 3 bases, leaving 6 bases between them. CDR1 MNHNS and CDR2 SASEGT come from the germline V gene. CDR3 DNA, as far as it was read: TGTGCCAGCAGTGACAGGGGCTACGAG. Protein sequence: CASSDRGYE. The whole CDR3 sequence reads CASSDRGYEQYF.

Of note for this clone: Coverage ceases 3 residues before the CDR3 finishes, and the germline J gene fills in the end. The rearrangement joins TRBV5-4 to TRBJ2-1, with 7 bases that match TRBD1. The CDR3 is 16 residues long. Germline lookup yields CDR1 SGHNT and CDR2 YYREEE (reference sequence). V dropped 2 bases and J dropped 0; count of bases not matched to a gene: 5. The part of the CDR3 DNA that was read is TGTGCCAGCAGCTTAGGGACAGCCAGCTCCTACAATGAG. Amino acids: CASSLGTASSYNE. The entire CDR3 protein is CASSLGTASSYNEQFF.

Note on this clone: The CDR3 end falls 3 residues outside the read, so it is completed with the germline J gene. The chain carries TRBV7-2 and TRBJ1-3; tentatively, D is TRBD1 (5 bases). Trimming removed 3 bases from V and 4 bases from J, with 13 bases in between. The CDR3 loop spans 15 amino acids. Germline CDR1 reads SGHTA; CDR2 reads FQGNSA. The CDR3 sequence: CASSLEGLRGNTIYF. The covered CDR3 bases are TGTGCCAGCAGCTTGGAGGGACTGCGAGGAAACACC. The entire variable domain, with the rest obtained from reference TRBV7-2 and TRBJ1-3, is as follows: GAGVSQSPSNKVTEKGKDVELRCDPISGHTALYWYRQSLGQGLEFLIYFQGNSAPDKSGLPSDRFSAERTGGSVSTLTIQRTQQEDSAVYLCASSLEGLRGNTIYFGEGSWLTVV.

A note on this clone: The read comes to an end 3 residues before the CDR3 does, leaving the germline J gene to fill in the end. This chain connects TRBV6-4 to TRBJ1-5, with TRBD1 as a possible D gene (5 bases). This CDR3 region has 15 residues. Trimming took 5 bases from V and 6 from J, leaving 17 bases between them. Germline values: CDR1 MRHNA, CDR2 SNTAGT. The CDR3 protein is CASSPRQSLSQPQHF. The covered CDR3 bases are TGTGCCAGCAGTCCCCGACAGAGCCTAAGTCAGCCC.

A note on this clone: The read finishes 3 residues shy of the CDR3 end, and the germline J gene is used to complete it. This chain links TRBV9 with TRBJ2-2, with 11 bases matching TRBD2. The germline gives CDR1 SGDLS, CDR2 YYNGEE. The junction had 15 bases not matched to a gene; V was cut back by 4 bases and J by 4 bases. CDR3 size: 19 residues. The CDR3 is CASSSYPGLAERSTGELFF. The DNA read from the CDR3 is TGTGCCAGCAGCTCCTACCCGGGACTAGCGGAAAGATCCACCGGGGAG. Full variable domain (outside the CDR3, taken from reference TRBV9 and TRBJ2-2): DSGVTQTPKHLITATGQRVTLRCSPRSGDLSVYWYQQSLDQGLQFLIQYYNGEERAKGNILERFSAQQFPDLHSELNLSSLELGDSALYFCASSSYPGLAERSTGELFFGEGSRLTVL.

Concerning this clone itself: The read ends 3 residues before the CDR3 terminus; that terminus is restored from the germline J gene. The chain carries TRBV4-1 and TRBJ2-1; possible D gene TRBD1, 5 bases. V gave up 0 bases and J gave up 2 bases, with 14 bases separating them. CDR1 and CDR2 from the germline V gene are MGHRA and YSYEKL. This CDR3 contains 17 residues. The CDR3 DNA, read in part, is TGCGCCAGCAGCCAAGAATTGGGGCGCGGTACCTACAATGAG. It yields the protein CASSQELGRGTYNE. In full, the CDR3 reads CASSQELGRGTYNEQFF.

A word on this clone: The read gets to within 3 residues of the CDR3 end, and the germline J gene fills in the rest. V usage is TRBV15 and J usage is TRBJ2-3; 11 bases align to TRBD2. This CDR3 is 15 amino acids long. Germline assignment: CDR1 LNHNV and CDR2 YYDKDF (reference sequence). J gave up 4 bases and V 0 bases, and 0 bases lay outside the gene matches. The CDR3 reads CATSRDSGGADTQYF. The sequenced CDR3 bases are TGTGCCACCAGCAGAGATAGCGGGGGGGCAGATACG.

Frequency places this clone as medium-sized. The read halts 3 residues ahead of the CDR3 end, with the missing end drawn from the germline J gene. This same CDR3 is encoded by further DNA sequences in the sample. V is TRBV6-1 and J is TRBJ2-7; 12 nucleotides agree with TRBD2. Germline values: CDR1 MNHNS, CDR2 SASEGT. The CDR3 runs 15 residues. The V segment lost 3 bases and the J segment 1 base; nucleotides outside the gene matches: 1. CDR3 protein: CASSEGTSGSYEQYF. Incomplete CDR3 DNA: TGTGCCAGCAGTGAGGGGACTAGCGGGTCCTACGAG.

A remark on this clone: The read finishes 3 residues shy of the CDR3 end, and the germline J gene is used to complete it. The chain links TRBV5-1 to TRBJ1-1, with a tentative D call TRBD1 (5 bases). This CDR3 comprises 13 residues. Trimming left V 4 bases short and J 3 bases short, with 10 bases between. Germline V gives CDR1 SGHRS, CDR2 YFSETQ. Incomplete CDR3 DNA: TGCGCCAGCAGCCCCTCGGGGGACACTGAA. Translation gives CASSPSGDTE. The full CDR3 sequence reads CASSPSGDTEAFF.

Worth noting for this clone: The sequence runs out 3 residues before the end of the CDR3; the remainder is reconstructed from the germline J gene. The gene calls are TRBV7-3 and TRBJ1-2; weak D call: TRBD1 (5 bases). This CDR3 has 13 amino acids. In germline, CDR1 is SGHTA, CDR2 FQGTGA. CDR3 DNA (partial): TGTGCCAGCAGCTTCGGACAAACCGATGAC. Its translation: CASSFGQTDD. The whole CDR3 reads CASSFGQTDDYTF.

Concerning this clone itself: The read terminates 3 residues before the CDR3 end, so the remaining end is supplied by the germline J gene. The chain carries TRBV4-1 and TRBJ2-3; D unclear. The CDR3 sequence is 13 residues long. With 3 bases removed from V and 5 bases from J, the gap between germline ends came to 9 bases. The germline CDR1 and CDR2 sequences are MGHRA and YSYEKL. Incomplete CDR3 DNA: TGCGCCAGCAGCCAGTGGGCCGAAGATACG. Its protein is CASSQWAEDT. From start to end, the CDR3 is CASSQWAEDTQYF.

Worth noting for this clone: The read comes to an end 3 residues before the CDR3 does, leaving the germline J gene to fill in the end. The chain combines TRBV12-3 or TRBV12-4 with TRBJ2-1, with 13 nucleotides matching TRBD2. Trimming removed 6 bases from V and 2 bases from J; junction bases left unmatched: 4. The CDR3 is 16 residues long. The CDR3 here is CASSLTSGGAYNEQFF. CDR3 DNA, as far as it was read: TGTGCCAGCAGCCTTACTAGCGGGGGGGCCTACAATGAG.

Notes on this clone: The sequence runs out 3 residues before the end of the CDR3; the remainder is reconstructed from the germline J gene. The V gene is TRBV29-1, the J gene TRBJ2-3, with D hard to call. CDR1 is SQVTM and CDR2 is ANQGSEA in the germline V gene. Trimming removed 3 bases from V and 7 bases from J, with 14 bases in between. The CDR3 is 13 amino acids. CDR3 DNA (partial): TGCAGCGTTGAGGAGCAGGCCAGGAATACG. This translates into CSVEEQARNT. The full CDR3 reads CSVEEQARNTQYF.

Comments on this clone: The CDR3 end is not reached by the read, which stops 3 residues before it; the germline J gene fills it in. The same CDR3 is also encoded by other DNA sequences in this sample. The J gene is TRBJ1-1, the V gene TRBV5-5, with D maybe TRBD1 (5 bases). This CDR3 is 15 amino acids long. Germline-derived CDR1 and CDR2 are SGHKS and YYEKEE (reference sequence). Trimming took off 0 bases at V and 4 bases at J, with 13 bases between the two ends. The sequenced part of the CDR3 DNA is TGTGCCAGCAGCTTGGGACTTGGGGCTCTCACTGAA. Translation: CASSLGLGALTE. The complete CDR3 reads CASSLGLGALTEAFF.

Comments on this clone: The read falls 3 residues short of the CDR3 end, and the missing part is taken from the germline J gene. The gene calls are TRBV28 and TRBJ1-2; TRBD1 agrees at 7 bases. CDR3 length: 12 amino acids. CDR1 MDHEN and CDR2 SYDVKM come from the germline V gene. The sequenced CDR3 bases are TGTGCCAGCAGTTCGACAGGGTCTCGC. Residues: CASSSTGSR. The full CDR3 protein reads CASSSTGSRYTF.

Comments on this clone: The CDR3 extends 3 residues past the end of the read, so its final part is completed from the germline J gene. The rearrangement uses TRBV10-3 and TRBJ1-2, with D unresolved. This CDR3 spans 13 amino acids. The V end was cut by 6 bases, the J end by 0 bases, with 8 bases between. Looked up from germline, CDR1 is ENHRY and CDR2 is SYGVKD. The CDR3 reads CAISLDTNYGYTF. The part of the CDR3 DNA that was read is TGTGCCATCAGCTTAGATACTAACTATGGC.

On this clone itself: Read coverage stops 3 residues before the CDR3 terminus; the germline J gene supplies the remainder. V usage is TRBV4-2 and J usage is TRBJ2-5; TRBD1 might be the D (7 bases). This CDR3 contains 16 residues. V lost 3 bases and J 5 bases, leaving 19 bases between the germline ends. In germline, CDR1 is LGHNA, CDR2 YNFKEQ. The CDR3 bases that were read are TGTGCCAGCAGCCAGTCCGCGGGACAGCAAAGTGAGACC. Its translation is CASSQSAGQQSET. From start to end, the CDR3 is CASSQSAGQQSETQYF.

Of note for this clone: The CDR3 is cut off 3 residues early in the read; its end comes from the germline J gene. The chain recombines TRBV18 with TRBJ2-7; the D is unclear. In germline, CDR1 is KGHSH, CDR2 LQKENI. The V end lost 2 bases, the J end lost 0 bases, and 11 bases lay between the germline ends. The CDR3 spans 15 residues. CDR3: CASSPGGRISYEQYF. The sequenced CDR3 bases are TGTGCCAGCTCACCAGGCGGCAGAATCTCCTACGAG. Filled out from reference TRBV18 and TRBJ2-7, the complete variable domain reads NAGVMQNPRHLVRRRGQEARLRCSPMKGHSHVYWYRQLPEEGLKFMVYLQKENIIDESGMPKERFSAEFPKEGPSILRIQQVVRGDSAAYFCASSPGGRISYEQYFGPGTRLTVT.

The CDR3 sequence is CASSRTGQPAEGQPQHF. Incomplete CDR3 DNA: TGTGCCAGCAGCCGGACAGGCCAACCAGCAGAGGGTCAGCCC. The V call is TRBV2, the J call TRBJ1-5; 7 nucleotides match TRBD1. The sequenced fragment ends 3 residues before the CDR3 boundary, so the rest is inferred from the germline J gene. CDR1 is SNHLY and CDR2 is FYNNEI in the germline V gene. V was pared by 6 bases and J by 6 bases, with 17 bases of the junction left unmatched. CDR3 length: 17 amino acids.

About this clone itself: The read finishes 3 residues shy of the CDR3 end, and the germline J gene is used to complete it. The chain employs TRBV7-2 and TRBJ2-1; D is unresolved. This CDR3 is built from 14 residues. Trimming removed 3 bases from V and 1 base from J, with 7 bases in between. Germline V gene data show CDR1 as SGHTA and CDR2 as FQGNSA. CDR3 amino acids: CASSFEASYNEQFF. The CDR3 DNA, read in part, is TGTGCCAGCAGCTTCGAAGCGTCCTACAATGAG.

With respect to this clone: The read falls 3 residues short of the CDR3 end, and the missing part is taken from the germline J gene. V usage is TRBV2 and J usage is TRBJ2-5; 10 bases map to TRBD1. V lost 6 bases to trimming and J lost 6 bases; unmatched junction nucleotides: 13. Per germline, CDR1 SNHLY and CDR2 FYNNEI. This CDR3 has 16 residues. The CDR3 sequence: CASSLSGGTGVKTQYF. The CDR3 bases that were read are TGTGCCAGCAGCCTCTCGGGGGGGACAGGGGTCAAGACC. Filled out from reference TRBV2 and TRBJ2-5, the complete variable domain reads EPEVTQTPSHQVTQMGQEVILRCVPISNHLYFYWYRQILGQKVEFLVSFYNNEISEKSEIFDDQFSVERPDGSNFTLKIRSTKLEDSAMYFCASSLSGGTGVKTQYFGPGTRLLVL.

Notes on this clone: The read is 3 residues too short to cover the CDR3 end, so that end is filled in from the germline J gene. The gene calls are TRBV7-2 and TRBJ1-2; the D is unclear. The CDR3 is 15 amino acids. CDR1 and CDR2 (germline): SGHTA, FQGNSA. CDR3 DNA, as far as it was read: TGTGCCAGCAGCACACTAGCGGGAGGGTCCTACGAC. Encoded protein: CASSTLAGGSYD. The CDR3 as a whole reads CASSTLAGGSYDYTF. The full variable domain, in which reference TRBV7-2 and TRBJ1-2 provide the parts outside the CDR3, is GAGVSQSPSNKVTEKGKDVELRCDPISGHTALYWYRQSLGQGLEFLIYFQGNSAPDKSGLPSDRFSAERTGGSVSTLTIQRTQQEDSAVYLCASSTLAGGSYDYTFGSGTRLTVV.

Points on this clone: The read ends 3 residues before the CDR3 terminus; that terminus is restored from the germline J gene. The genes are TRBV19 and TRBJ2-7; D possibly corresponds to TRBD2 (6 bases). The CDR3 is made up of 14 amino acids. V was shortened by 3 bases and J by 0 bases, with 9 bases between the two germline ends. Germline V gene data show CDR1 as LNHDA and CDR2 as SQIVND (reference sequence). The part of the CDR3 DNA that was read is TGTGCCAGTAGTATCGGGGGAACCTCCTACGAG. It yields the protein CASSIGGTSYE. The whole CDR3 protein reads CASSIGGTSYEQYF.